This entry is about one TCR beta chain. What it binds is not known. This sample was included in a study of shared clonotypes between healthy human individuals. As for the study in general: Donor composition was two women and three men, aged 18 to 49.

CDR3 length equals 17 residues. Trimming pared 0 bases from V and 7 bases from J, leaving 19 bases between. Germline CDR1 SGHTA, CDR2 FQGNSA. Measured with immunoSEQ multiplex PCR; TCRdb has only the in-frame clones, and not every one. The table lists 170,000 or so clones, approximately 61% of them singletons. Regarding the study as a whole: The researchers took only blood, and tissue repertoires probably look different. Few donors restricted represented genetic and exposure-history diversity. Against clonotypes common to all four donors, non-shared ones had lower generation probabilities.

This receptor was obtained from a young man in good health. Sequences were obtained from memory CD4+ T cells sorted from blood. The subset was: CD45RA-negative fraction. The chain carries TRBV7-2 and TRBJ2-1; the D gene is possibly TRBD1 (7 bases). DNA for the CDR3: TGTGCCAGCAGCTTAGCGGGCGGGGCAGGGGGTCCTAATGAGCAGTTCTTC. As protein: CASSLAGGAGGPNEQFF.